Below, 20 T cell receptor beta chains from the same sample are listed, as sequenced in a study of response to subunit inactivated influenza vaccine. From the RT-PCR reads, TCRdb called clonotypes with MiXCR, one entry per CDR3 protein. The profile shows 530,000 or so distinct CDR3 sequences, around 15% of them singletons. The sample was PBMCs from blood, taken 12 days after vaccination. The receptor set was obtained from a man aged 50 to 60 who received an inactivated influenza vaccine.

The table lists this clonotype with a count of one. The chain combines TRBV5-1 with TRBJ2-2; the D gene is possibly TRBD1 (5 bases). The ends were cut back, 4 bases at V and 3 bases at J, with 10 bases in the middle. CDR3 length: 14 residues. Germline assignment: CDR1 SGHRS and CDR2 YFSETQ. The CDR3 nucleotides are TGCGCCAGCAGCACAATCAGGGACACCGGGGAGCTGTTTTTT. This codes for CASSTIRDTGELFF.

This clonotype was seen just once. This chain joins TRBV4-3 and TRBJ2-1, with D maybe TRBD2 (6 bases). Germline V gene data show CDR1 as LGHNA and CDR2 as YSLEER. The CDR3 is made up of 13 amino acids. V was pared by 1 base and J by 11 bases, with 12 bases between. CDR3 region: CASSQARREKQFF. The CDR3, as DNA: TGCGCCAGCAGCCAAGCTCGGAGGGAAAAGCAGTTCTTC.

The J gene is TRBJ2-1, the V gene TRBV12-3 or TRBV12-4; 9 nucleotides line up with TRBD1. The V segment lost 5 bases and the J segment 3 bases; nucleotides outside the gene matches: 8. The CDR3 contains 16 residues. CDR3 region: CASSGGTGNFYNEQFF. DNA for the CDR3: TGTGCCAGCAGTGGAGGGACAGGGAACTTCTACAATGAGCAGTTCTTC.

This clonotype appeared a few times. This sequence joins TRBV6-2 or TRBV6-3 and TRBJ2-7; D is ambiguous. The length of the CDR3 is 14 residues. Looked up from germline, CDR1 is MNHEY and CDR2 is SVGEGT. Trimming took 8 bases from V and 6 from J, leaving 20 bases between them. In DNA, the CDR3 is TGTGCCAGCTCACGTTCAGGCGAGGTGGGCGAGCAGTACTTC. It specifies CASSRSGEVGEQYF.

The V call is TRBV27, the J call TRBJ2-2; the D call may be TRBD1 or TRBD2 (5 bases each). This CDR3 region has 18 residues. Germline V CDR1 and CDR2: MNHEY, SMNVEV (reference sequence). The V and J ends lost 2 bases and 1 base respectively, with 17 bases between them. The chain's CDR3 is CASSLTTAGTLNTGELFF. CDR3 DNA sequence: TGTGCCAGCAGTTTAACTACTGCCGGGACCTTGAACACCGGGGAGCTGTTTTTT.

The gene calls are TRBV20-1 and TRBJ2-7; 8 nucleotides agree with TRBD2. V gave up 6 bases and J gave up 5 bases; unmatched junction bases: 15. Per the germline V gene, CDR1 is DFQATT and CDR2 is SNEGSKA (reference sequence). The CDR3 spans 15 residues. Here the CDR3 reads CSAAPPGGEKDEQYF. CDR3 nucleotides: TGCAGTGCCGCCCCCCCGGGGGGGGAAAAGGACGAGCAGTACTTC.

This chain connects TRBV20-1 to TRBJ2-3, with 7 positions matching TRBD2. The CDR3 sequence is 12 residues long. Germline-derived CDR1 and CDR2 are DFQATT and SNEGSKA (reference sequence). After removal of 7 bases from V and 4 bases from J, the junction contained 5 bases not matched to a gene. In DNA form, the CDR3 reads TGCAGTGAGGAGGGGAGGGCAGATACGCAGTATTTT. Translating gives CSEEGRADTQYF.

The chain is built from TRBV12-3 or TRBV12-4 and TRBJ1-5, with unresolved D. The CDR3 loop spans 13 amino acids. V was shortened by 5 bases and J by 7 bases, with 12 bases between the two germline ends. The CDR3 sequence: CASSQGLMQPQHF. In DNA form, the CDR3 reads TGTGCCAGCAGTCAAGGACTGATGCAGCCCCAGCATTTT.

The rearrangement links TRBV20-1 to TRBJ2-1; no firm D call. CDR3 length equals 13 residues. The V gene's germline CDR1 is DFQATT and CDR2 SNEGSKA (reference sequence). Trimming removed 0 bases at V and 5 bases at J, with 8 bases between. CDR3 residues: CSARDQTNNEQFF. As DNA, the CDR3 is TGCAGTGCTAGAGACCAGACAAACAATGAGCAGTTCTTC.

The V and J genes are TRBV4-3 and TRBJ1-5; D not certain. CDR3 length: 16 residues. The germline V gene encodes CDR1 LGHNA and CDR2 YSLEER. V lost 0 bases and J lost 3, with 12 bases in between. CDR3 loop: CASSQDTETFNQPQHF. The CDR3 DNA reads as TGCGCCAGCAGCCAAGATACAGAGACGTTCAATCAGCCCCAGCATTTT.

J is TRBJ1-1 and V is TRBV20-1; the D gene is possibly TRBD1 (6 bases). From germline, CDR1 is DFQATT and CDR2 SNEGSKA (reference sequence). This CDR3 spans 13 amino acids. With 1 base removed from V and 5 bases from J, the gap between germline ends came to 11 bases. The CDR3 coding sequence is TGCAGTGCTAGAGTTGGGGGGCGTACTGAAGCTTTCTTT. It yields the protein CSARVGGRTEAFF.

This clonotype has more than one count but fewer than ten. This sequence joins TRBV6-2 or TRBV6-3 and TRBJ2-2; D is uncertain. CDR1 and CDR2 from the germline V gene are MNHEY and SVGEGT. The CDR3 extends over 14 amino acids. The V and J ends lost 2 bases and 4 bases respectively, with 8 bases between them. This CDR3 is CASSYGLGTGELFF. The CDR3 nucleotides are TGTGCCAGCAGTTACGGTCTGGGCACCGGGGAGCTGTTTTTT.

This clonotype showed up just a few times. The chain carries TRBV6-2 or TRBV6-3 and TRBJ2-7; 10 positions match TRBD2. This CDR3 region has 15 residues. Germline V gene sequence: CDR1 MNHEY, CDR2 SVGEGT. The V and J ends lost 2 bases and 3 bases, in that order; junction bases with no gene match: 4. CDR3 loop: CASSYLTSGRYEQYF. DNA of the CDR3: TGTGCCAGCAGTTACCTGACTAGCGGGCGCTACGAGCAGTACTTC.

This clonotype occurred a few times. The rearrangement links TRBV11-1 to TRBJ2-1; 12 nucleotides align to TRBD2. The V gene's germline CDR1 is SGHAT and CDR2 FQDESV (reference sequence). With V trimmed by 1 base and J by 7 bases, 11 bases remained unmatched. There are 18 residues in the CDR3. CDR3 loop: CASSLEVASGGAVNEQFF. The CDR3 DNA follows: TGTGCCAGCAGCTTAGAGGTCGCTAGCGGGGGGGCGGTTAATGAGCAGTTCTTC.

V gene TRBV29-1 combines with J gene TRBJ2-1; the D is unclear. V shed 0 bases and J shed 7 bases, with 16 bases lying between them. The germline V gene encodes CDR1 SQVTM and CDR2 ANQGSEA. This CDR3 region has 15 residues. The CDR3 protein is CSVEDVRQLGNEQFF. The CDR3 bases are TGCAGCGTTGAAGATGTTAGACAATTGGGGAATGAGCAGTTCTTC.

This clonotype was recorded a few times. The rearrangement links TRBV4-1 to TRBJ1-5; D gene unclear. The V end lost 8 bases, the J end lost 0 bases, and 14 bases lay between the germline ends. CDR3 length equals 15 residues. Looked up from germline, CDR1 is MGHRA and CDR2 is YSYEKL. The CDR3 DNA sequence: TGCGCCAGCTGTCTGGACCTTAATAGCAATCAGCCCCAGCATTTT. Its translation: CASCLDLNSNQPQHF.

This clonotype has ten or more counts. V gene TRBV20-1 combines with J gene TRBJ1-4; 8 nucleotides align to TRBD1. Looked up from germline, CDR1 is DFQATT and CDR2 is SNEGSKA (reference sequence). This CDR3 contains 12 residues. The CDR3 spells CSAGGAGEKLFF. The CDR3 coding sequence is TGCAGCGCAGGGGGCGCAGGGGAAAAACTGTTTTTT.

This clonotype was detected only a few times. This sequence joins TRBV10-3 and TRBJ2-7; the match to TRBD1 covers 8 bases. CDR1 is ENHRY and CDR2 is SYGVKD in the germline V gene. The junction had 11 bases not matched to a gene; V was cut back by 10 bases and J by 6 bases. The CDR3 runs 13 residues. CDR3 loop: CATTLGQGGEQYF. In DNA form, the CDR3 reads TGTGCCACAACCCTCGGACAGGGCGGCGAGCAGTACTTC.

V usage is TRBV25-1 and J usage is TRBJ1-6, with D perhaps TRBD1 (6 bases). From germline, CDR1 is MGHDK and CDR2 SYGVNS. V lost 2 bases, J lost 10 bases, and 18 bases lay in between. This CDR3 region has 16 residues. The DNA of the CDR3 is TGTGCCAGCAGTGAAGTAGGGGGTACAGGCGGCTCACCCCTCCACTTT. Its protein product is CASSEVGGTGGSPLHF. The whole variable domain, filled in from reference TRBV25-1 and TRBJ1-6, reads EADIYQTPRYLVIGTGKKITLECSQTMGHDKMYWYQQDPGMELHLIHYSYGVNSTEKGDLSSESTVSRIRTEHFPLTLESARPSHTSQYLCASSEVGGTGGSPLHFGNGTRLTVT.

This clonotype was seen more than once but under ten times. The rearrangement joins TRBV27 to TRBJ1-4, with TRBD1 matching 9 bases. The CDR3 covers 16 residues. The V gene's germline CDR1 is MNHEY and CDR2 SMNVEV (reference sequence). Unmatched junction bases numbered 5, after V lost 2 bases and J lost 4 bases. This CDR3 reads CASSLGRGQGNEKLFF. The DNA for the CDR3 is TGTGCCAGCAGTTTAGGTCGGGGACAGGGTAATGAAAAACTGTTTTTT.